Detailed here is one T cell receptor beta chain. V was trimmed by 3 bases and J by 4 bases, leaving 12 bases between them. CDR3 length: 13 amino acids. Germline V CDR1 and CDR2: DFQATT, SNEGSKA (reference sequence). This entry belongs to a study of blood T cell repertoires in COVID-19. Study-level background: Material from acute and convalescent COVID-19 was sourced from the United States, Italy and Spain.

Seattle patient enrollment occurred during active infection, with longitudinal follow-up thereafter. Per the original data handling: Amplified reference gene primers provided the basis for estimating nucleated cell counts. Clones were read by immunoSEQ multiplex PCR, and TCRdb kept only the in-frame ones, dropping some. V and J calls and clone size are given by that table; D and trimming were obtained from the DNA. The sample shows hundreds of thousands of clones, around nine tenths of them seen only once. The specimen was peripheral blood. This rearrangement joins TRBV20-1 to TRBJ1-2, with TRBD1 as a possible D gene (6 bases). The source is a woman aged 70-85 years with COVID-19, enrolled during active disease. CDR3 bases: TGCAGTGCTAGTGGGGGGCAGGGCTATGGCTACACCTTC. It translates to CSASGGQGYGYTF.